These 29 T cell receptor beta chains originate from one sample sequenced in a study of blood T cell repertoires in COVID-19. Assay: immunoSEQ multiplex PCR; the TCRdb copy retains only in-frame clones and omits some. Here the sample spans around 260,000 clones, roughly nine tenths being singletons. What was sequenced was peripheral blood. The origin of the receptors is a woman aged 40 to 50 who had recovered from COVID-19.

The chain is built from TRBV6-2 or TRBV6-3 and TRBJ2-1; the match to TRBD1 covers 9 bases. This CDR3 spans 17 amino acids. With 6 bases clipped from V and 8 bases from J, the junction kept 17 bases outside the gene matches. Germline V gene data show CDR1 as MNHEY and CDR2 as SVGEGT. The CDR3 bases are TGTGCCAGCAGCCCACCGACATCGGGACAGGGAAGCGATGAGCAGTTCTTC. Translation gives CASSPPTSGQGSDEQFF.

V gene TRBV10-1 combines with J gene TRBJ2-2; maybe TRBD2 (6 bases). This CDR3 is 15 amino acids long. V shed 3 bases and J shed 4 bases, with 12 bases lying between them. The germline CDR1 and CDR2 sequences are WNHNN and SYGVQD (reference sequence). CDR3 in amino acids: CASSERLGATGELFF. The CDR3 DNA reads TGCGCCAGCAGTGAAAGACTAGGGGCCACCGGGGAGCTGTTTTTT.

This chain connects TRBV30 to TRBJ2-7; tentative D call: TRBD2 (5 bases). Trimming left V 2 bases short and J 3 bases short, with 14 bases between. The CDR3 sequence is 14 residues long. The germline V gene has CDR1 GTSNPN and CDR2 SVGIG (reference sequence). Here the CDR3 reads CAWSRLAPLYEQYF. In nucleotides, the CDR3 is TGTGCCTGGAGTAGGCTAGCTCCCCTCTACGAGCAGTACTTC.

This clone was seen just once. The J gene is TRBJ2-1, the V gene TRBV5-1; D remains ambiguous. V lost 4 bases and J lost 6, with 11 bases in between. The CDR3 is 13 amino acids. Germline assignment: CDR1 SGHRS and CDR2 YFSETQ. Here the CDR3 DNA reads TGCGCCAGCAGCCCAGAGCTAGGCAATGAGCAGTTCTTC. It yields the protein CASSPELGNEQFF.

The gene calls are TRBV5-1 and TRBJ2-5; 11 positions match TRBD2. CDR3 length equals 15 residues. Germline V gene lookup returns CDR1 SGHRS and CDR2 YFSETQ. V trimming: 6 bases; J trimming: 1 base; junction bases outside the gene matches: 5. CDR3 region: CASKPTSGVQETQYF. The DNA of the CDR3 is TGCGCCAGCAAACCGACTAGCGGGGTCCAAGAGACCCAGTACTTC.

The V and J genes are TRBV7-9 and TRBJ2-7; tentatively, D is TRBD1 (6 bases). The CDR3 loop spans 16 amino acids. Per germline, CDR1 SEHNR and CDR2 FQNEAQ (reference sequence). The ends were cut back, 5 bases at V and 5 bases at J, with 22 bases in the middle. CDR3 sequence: CASSRGGNRVDHEQYF. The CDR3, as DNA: TGTGCCAGCAGCAGGGGTGGGAACAGGGTGGACCACGAGCAGTACTTC.

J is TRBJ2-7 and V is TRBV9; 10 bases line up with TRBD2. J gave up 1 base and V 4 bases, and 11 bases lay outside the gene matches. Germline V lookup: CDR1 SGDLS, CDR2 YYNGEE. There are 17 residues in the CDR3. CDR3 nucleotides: TGTGCCAGCAGCCCAGGGGCTAGCGGGAGCATGTCCTACGAGCAGTACTTC. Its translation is CASSPGASGSMSYEQYF.

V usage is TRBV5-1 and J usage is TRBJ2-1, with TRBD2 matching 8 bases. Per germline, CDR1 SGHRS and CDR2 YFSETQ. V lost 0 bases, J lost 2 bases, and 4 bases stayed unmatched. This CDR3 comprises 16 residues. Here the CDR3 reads CASSLESGRPYNEQFF. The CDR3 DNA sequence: TGCGCCAGCAGCTTGGAGAGCGGGAGACCCTACAATGAGCAGTTCTTC.

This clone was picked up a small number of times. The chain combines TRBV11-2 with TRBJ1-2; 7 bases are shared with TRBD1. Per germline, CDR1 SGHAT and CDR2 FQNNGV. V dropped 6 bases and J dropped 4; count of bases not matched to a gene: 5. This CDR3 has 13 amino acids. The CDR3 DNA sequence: TGTGCCAGCAGGATAGACAGGGCCTATGGCTACACCTTC. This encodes CASRIDRAYGYTF.

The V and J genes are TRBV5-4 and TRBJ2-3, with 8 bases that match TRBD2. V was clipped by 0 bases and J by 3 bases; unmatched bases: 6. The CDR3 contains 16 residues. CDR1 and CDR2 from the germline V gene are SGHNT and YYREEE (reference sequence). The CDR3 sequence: CASSLAGLARTDTQYF. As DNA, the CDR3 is TGTGCCAGCAGCTTGGCCGGACTAGCCAGAACAGATACGCAGTATTTT.

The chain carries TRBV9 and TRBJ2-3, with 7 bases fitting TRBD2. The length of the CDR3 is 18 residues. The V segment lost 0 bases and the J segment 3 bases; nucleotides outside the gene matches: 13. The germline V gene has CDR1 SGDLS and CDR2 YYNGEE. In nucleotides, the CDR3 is TGTGCCAGCAGCGTAGTCCCCTCCGGGGGGATGGGTACAGATACGCAGTATTTT. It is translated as CASSVVPSGGMGTDTQYF.

CDR3 region: CASSTPDRITDTQYF. CDR3 bases: TGTGCCAGTAGTACGCCGGACAGGATCACAGATACGCAGTATTTT. The chain carries TRBV19 and TRBJ2-3, with TRBD1 matching 7 bases. Trimming at V came to 4 bases and at J to 2 bases, leaving 6 bases not matched to a gene. Germline CDR1 is LNHDA and CDR2 is SQIVND (reference sequence). There are 15 residues in the CDR3.

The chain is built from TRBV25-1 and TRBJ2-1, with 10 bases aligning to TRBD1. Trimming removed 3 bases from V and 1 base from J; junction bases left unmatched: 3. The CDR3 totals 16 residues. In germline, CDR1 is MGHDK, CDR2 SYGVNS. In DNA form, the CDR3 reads TGTGCCAGCAGTGATGGACAGGGGGGGTCCTACAATGAGCAGTTCTTC. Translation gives CASSDGQGGSYNEQFF.

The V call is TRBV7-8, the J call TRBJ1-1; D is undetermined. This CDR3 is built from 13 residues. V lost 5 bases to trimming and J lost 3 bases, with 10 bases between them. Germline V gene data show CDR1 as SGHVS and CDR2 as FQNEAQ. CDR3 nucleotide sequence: TGTGCCAGCAGCACGGCGGCTGACACTGAAGCTTTCTTT. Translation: CASSTAADTEAFF.

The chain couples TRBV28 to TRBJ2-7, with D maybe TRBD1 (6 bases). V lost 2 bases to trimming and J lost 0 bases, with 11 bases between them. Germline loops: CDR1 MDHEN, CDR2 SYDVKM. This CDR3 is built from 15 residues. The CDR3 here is CASSLVRGSSYEQYF. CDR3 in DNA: TGTGCCAGCAGTTTAGTCAGGGGAAGCTCCTACGAGCAGTACTTC.

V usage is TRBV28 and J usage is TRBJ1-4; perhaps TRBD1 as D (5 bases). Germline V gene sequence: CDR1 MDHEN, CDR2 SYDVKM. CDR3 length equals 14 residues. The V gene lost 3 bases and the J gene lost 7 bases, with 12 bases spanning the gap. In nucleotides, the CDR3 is TGTGCCAGCAGTTTGGGGCTCAGGACTGAAAAACTGTTTTTT. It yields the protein CASSLGLRTEKLFF.

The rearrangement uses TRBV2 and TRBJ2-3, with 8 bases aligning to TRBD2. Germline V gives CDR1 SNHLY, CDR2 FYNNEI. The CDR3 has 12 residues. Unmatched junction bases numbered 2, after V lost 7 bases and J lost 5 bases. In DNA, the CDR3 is TGTGCCAGCAATCTAGCGGGAGATACGCAGTATTTT. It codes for CASNLAGDTQYF.

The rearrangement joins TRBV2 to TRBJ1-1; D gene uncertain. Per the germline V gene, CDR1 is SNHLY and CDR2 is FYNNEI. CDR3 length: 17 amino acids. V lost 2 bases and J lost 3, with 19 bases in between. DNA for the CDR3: TGTGCCAGCAGTGAACTCGACGGTGGCAGCGAGGACACTGAAGCTTTCTTT. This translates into CASSELDGGSEDTEAFF.

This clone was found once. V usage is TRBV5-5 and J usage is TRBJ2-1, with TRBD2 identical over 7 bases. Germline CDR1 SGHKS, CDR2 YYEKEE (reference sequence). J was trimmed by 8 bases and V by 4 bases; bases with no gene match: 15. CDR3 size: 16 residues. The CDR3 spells CASSILGGNPSDEQFF. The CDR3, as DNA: TGTGCCAGCAGCATCCTGGGGGGGAACCCGTCGGATGAGCAGTTCTTC.

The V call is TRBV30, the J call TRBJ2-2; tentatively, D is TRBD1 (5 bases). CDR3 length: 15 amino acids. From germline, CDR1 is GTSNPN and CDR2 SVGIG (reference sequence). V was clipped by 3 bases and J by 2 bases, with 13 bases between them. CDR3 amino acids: CAWSSNDRNTGELFF. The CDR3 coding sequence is TGTGCCTGGAGCAGCAATGACAGAAACACCGGGGAGCTGTTTTTT.

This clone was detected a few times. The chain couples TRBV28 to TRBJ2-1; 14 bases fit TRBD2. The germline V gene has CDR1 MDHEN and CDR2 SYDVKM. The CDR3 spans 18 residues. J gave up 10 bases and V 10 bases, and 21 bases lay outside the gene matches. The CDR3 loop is CATKGQGETSGRVREQFF. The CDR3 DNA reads TGTGCCACAAAAGGACAGGGGGAGACTAGCGGGAGGGTTCGGGAGCAGTTCTTC.

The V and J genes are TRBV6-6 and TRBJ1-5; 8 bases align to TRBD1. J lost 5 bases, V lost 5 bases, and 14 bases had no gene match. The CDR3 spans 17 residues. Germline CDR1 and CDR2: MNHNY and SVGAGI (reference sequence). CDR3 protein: CASSLLRGGQGHQPQHF. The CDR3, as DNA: TGTGCCAGCAGTCTCCTACGTGGCGGACAGGGCCATCAGCCCCAGCATTTT.

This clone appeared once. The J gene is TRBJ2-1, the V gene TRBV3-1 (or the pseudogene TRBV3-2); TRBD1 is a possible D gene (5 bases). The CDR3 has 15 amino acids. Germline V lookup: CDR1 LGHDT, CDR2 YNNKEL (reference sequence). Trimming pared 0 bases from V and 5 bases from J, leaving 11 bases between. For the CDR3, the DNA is TGTGCCAGCAGCCAAGAGGGGCAATTTAACAATGAGCAGTTCTTC. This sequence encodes CASSQEGQFNNEQFF.

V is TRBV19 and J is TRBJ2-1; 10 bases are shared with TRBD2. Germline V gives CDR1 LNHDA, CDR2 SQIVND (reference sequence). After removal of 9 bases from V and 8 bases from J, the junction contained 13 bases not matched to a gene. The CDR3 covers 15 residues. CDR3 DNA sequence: TGTGCCAGCAAAAGACCGGGACTAGCGCTCGATGAGCAGTTCTTC. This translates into CASKRPGLALDEQFF.

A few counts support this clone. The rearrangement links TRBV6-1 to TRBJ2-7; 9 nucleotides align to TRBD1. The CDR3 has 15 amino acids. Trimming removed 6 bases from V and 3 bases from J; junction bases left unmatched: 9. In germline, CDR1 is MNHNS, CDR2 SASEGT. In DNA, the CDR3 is TGTGCCAGCAGGATGCCGGGACAGGGCCACTACGAGCAGTACTTC. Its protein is CASRMPGQGHYEQYF.

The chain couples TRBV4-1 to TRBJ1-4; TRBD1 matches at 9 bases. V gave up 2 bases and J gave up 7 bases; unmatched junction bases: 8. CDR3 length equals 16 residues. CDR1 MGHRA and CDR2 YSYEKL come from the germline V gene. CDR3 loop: CASSQPTGGPSEKLFF. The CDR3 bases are TGCGCCAGCAGCCAACCCACAGGGGGCCCATCTGAAAAACTGTTTTTT.

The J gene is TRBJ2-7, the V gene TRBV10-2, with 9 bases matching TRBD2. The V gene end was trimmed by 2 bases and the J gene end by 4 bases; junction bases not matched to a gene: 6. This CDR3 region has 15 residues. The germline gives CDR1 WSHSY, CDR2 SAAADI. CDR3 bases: TGCGCCAGCAGTGAGATTAGCGGGAGTCGGTACGAGCAGTACTTC. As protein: CASSEISGSRYEQYF.

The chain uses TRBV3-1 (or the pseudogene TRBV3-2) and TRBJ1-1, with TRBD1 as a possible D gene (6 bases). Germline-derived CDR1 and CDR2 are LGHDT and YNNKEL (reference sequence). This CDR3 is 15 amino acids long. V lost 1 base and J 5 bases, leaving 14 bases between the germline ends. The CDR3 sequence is CASSQAARGQTEAFF. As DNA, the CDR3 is TGTGCCAGCAGCCAAGCCGCCAGGGGCCAAACTGAAGCTTTCTTT.

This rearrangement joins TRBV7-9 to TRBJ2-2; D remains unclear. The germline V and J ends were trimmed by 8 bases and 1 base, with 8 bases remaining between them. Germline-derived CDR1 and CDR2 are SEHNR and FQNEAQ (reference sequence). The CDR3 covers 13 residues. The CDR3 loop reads CASVRKNTGELFF. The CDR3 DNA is TGTGCCAGCGTGCGGAAGAACACCGGGGAGCTGTTTTTT.